Described below is a single T cell receptor beta chain sequence and its context. CDR3 length equals 14 residues. The germline V gene has CDR1 SGHRS and CDR2 YFSETQ. Deletions cut 2 bases from V and 2 bases from J, with 10 bases between. Carrying unique molecular identifiers, the cDNA also gained a universal primer site through template switching. MiXCR was run by TCRdb on the 5' RACE reads, yielding one entry per CDR3 protein. The sample lists more than 600,000 distinct CDR3 sequences; 18% were seen once. This entry comes from a study of identical twins. These data were also filed under a second study, of T cells expressing NK-cell markers. That work adds: According to the study, TCR beta repertoires originated from sorted CD3+CD56+NKG2C+, CD3+CD56+NKG2C- and CD3+CD56-NKG2C+ T cells. Of eight sequenced donors, seven were HCMV-seropositive and one HCMV-seronegative. The CD3+CD56-NKG2C+ fraction of a handful of donors was likewise dominated by these clonotypes.

Sequencing input: PBMCs. The V call is TRBV5-1, the J call TRBJ2-5; D gene uncertain. The clonotype comes from a woman aged 18-29 years in good health. CDR3 region: CASSLDLIQETQYF. CDR3 nucleotide sequence: TGCGCCAGCAGCTTAGACTTGATACAAGAGACCCAGTACTTC.